A selection of T cell receptor beta chains follows, all from one sample in a study of glioma-infiltrating T cells after dendritic cell vaccination. Sequencing used immunoSEQ multiplex PCR; TCRdb keeps in-frame clones, though not all of them. The sample has roughly 60,000 clones, approximately 89% seen once. This specimen consisted of blood, obtained after dendritic cell vaccination. Every receptor here comes from a human donor with glioblastoma. Each CDR3 is given with its conserved first and last residue.

TRBV19	TRBJ1-1	CAREQGVGTEAFF
TRBV7-7	TRBJ2-3	CASSLGTGNADTQYF
TRBV5-1	TRBJ2-1	CASSIGTSGAYNEQFF
TRBV7-2	TRBJ1-2	CASSFATGGSPNYGYTF
TRBV14	TRBJ2-7	CASSQMGRSSNEQYF
TRBV6-5	TRBJ2-5	CASSRGQGAETQYF
TRBV5-1	TRBJ1-5	CASSSAQGDQPQHF
TRBV7-9	TRBJ2-3	CASRHPGQDPDTQYF
TRBV27	TRBJ2-7	CASSDRREQYF
TRBV5-4	TRBJ1-2	CASNTFTSANYGYTF
TRBV18	TRBJ2-3	CASSLEADTQYF
TRBV4-3	TRBJ1-2	CASSKPGTGIYGYTF
TRBV6-5	TRBJ2-7	CASSYGRGGEQYF
TRBV27	TRBJ2-7	CASSWAGGSYEQYF
TRBV10-3	TRBJ1-1	CAIRSLEGAAEAFF
TRBV7-2	TRBJ2-2	CASSSRQGYTGELFF
TRBV5-6	TRBJ1-1	CASSRTRVNTEAFF
TRBV27	TRBJ1-2	CASSLFPGQARIYGYTF
TRBV13	TRBJ2-2	CASSLTSLAGGDTGELFF
TRBV5-6	TRBJ2-1	CASSLVAGSYNEQFF
TRBV5-4	TRBJ1-6	CASSLTGNVNSPLHF
TRBV12-2	TRBJ1-3	CASRLAGLPSGNTIYF
TRBV4-3	TRBJ2-2	CASSQNSPPGGDGTGELFF
TRBV19	TRBJ2-7	CASSRTGESYEQYF
TRBV27	TRBJ1-2	CASSLSHTDSYRNYGYTF
TRBV30	TRBJ2-1	CAWGGDWGEYNEQFF
TRBV28	TRBJ1-1	CASSSQGNEAFF
TRBV11-3	TRBJ2-6	CASSLGMGASGANVLTF
TRBV6-1	TRBJ2-2	CASRQGAGELFF
TRBV20-1	TRBJ2-7	CSASDGQARDF
TRBV15	TRBJ1-1	CATSSGQGSTEAFF
TRBV11-2	TRBJ1-1	CASRRMNGAFF
TRBV30	TRBJ1-2	CAWSLPRGDRVGRNYGYTF
TRBV4-3	TRBJ1-4	CASSQDRGSNEKLFF
TRBV14	TRBJ1-4	CASSQQVRDRGEKLFF
TRBV29-1	TRBJ2-7	CSVTTDLTNYEQYF
TRBV5-1	TRBJ2-2	CASSLELLTGELFF
TRBV19	TRBJ1-1	CASSQVRGEAFF
TRBV30	TRBJ2-1	CAWSLTRKEQFF
TRBV5-6	-	CASSSGEYEQYF
TRBV30	TRBJ2-3	CARGGGALGGTDTQYF
TRBV7-9	TRBJ2-1	CASSLVVTGGNEQFF
TRBV25-1	TRBJ1-1	CASINNRGTVNTEAFF
TRBV13	TRBJ2-7	CASSLGLGGIYEQYF
TRBV27	TRBJ1-6	CASSSRDRGSFNSPLHF
TRBV18	TRBJ1-1	CASSYDRNTEAFF
TRBV10-1	TRBJ2-2	CASSGTENTGELFF